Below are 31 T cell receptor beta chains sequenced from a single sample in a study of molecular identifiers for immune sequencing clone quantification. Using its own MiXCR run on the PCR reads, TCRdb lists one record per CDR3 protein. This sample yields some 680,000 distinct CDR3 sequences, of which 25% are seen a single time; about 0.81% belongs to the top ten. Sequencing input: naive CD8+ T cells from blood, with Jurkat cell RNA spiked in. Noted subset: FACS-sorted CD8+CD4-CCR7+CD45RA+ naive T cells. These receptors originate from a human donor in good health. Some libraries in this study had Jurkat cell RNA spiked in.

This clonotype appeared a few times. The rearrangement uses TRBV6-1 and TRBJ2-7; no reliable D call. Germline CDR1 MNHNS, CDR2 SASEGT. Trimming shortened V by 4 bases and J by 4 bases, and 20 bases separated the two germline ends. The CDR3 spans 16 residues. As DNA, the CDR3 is TGTGCCAGCAGTGGATTAGACACGATATCTTTTTACGAGCAGTACTTC. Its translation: CASSGLDTISFYEQYF.

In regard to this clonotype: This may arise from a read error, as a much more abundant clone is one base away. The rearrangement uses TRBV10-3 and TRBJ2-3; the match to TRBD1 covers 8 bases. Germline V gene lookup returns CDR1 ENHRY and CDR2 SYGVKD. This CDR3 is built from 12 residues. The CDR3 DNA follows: TGTGCCTTCAGGGACAGGACAGATACGCAGTATTTT. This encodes CAFRDRTDTQYF.

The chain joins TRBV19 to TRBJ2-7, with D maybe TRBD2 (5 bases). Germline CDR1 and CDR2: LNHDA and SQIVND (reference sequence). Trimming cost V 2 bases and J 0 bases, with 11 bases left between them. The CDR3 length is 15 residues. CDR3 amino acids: CASSITASSSYEQYF. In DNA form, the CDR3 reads TGTGCCAGTAGTATAACGGCTAGCAGCTCCTACGAGCAGTACTTC.

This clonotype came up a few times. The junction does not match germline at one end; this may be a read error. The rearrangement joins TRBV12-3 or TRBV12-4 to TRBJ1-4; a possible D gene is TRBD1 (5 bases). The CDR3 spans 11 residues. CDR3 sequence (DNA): TGTGCCAGCAGTTTTGGGGCCTGGGTGAGATTT. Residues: CASSFGAWVRF.

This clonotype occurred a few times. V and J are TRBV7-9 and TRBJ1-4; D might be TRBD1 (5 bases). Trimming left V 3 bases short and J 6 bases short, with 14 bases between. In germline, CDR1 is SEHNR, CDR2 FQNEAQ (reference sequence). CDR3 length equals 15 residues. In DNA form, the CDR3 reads TGTGCCAGCAGCTTCGACTGGGACGACGATGAAAAACTGTTTTTT. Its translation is CASSFDWDDDEKLFF.

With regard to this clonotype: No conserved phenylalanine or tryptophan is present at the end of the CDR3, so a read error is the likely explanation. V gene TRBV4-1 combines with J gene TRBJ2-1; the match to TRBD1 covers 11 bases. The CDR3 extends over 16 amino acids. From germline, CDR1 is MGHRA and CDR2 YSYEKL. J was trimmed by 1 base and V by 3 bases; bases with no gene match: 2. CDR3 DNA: TGCGCCAGCAGCCACGGACAGGGGGCATCCTACAATGAGCAGTTCCTC. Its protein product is CASSHGQGASYNEQFL.

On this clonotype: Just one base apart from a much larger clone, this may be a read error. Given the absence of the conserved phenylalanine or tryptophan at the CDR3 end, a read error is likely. This CDR3 is CASKSGAYEQYL. CDR3 nucleotides: TGTGCCAGCAAGTCGGGGGCCTACGAGCAGTACCTC. This chain connects TRBV25-1 to TRBJ2-7, with D possibly matching TRBD2 (6 bases). The length of the CDR3 is 12 residues. V shed 7 bases and J shed 2 bases, with 9 bases lying between them. Per the germline V gene, CDR1 is MGHDK and CDR2 is SYGVNS.

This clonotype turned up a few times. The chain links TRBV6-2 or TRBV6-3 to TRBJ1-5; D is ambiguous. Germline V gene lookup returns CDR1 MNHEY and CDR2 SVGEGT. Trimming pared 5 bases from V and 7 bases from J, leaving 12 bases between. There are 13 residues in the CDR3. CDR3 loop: CASSTVGLQPQHF. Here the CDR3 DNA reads TGTGCCAGCAGTACTGTGGGCCTCCAGCCCCAGCATTTT.

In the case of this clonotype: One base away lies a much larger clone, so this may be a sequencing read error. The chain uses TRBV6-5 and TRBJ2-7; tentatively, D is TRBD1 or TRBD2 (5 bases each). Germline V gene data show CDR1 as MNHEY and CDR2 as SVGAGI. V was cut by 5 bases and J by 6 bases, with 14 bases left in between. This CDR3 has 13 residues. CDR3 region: CASSHYNGGEQYF. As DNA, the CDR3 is TGTGCCAGCAGTCATTATAATGGGGGCGAGCAGTACTTC.

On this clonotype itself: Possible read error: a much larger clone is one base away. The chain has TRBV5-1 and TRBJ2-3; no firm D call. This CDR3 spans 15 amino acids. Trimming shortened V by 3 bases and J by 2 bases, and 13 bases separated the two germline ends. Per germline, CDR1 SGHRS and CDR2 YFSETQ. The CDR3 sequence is CASSSTVYNTDTQYF. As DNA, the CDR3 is TGCGCCAGCAGCTCAACAGTATATAACACAGATACGCAGTATTTT. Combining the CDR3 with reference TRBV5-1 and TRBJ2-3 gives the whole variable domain KAGVTQTPRYLIKTRGQQVTLSCSPISGHRSVSWYQQTPGQGLQFLFEYFSETQRNKGNFPGRFSGRQFSNSRSEMNVSTLELGDSALYLCASSSTVYNTDTQYFGPGTRLTVL.

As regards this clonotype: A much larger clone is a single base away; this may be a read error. DNA for the CDR3: TGTGCCAGCAGACCCGGCCCCGTACTTAGCAATCAGCCCCAGCATTTT. As protein: CASRPGPVLSNQPQHF. The rearrangement joins TRBV5-5 to TRBJ1-5; D unclear. The germline V gene encodes CDR1 SGHKS and CDR2 YYEKEE (reference sequence). This CDR3 has 16 amino acids. The V end lost 5 bases, the J end lost 0 bases, and 15 bases lay between the germline ends.

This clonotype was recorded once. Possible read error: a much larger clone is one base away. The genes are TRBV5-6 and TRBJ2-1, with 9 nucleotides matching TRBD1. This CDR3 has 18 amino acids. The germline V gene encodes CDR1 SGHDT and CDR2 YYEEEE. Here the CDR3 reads CPSSLRDREGGPYNEQFF. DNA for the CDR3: TGTCCCAGCAGCTTGAGGGACAGGGAAGGGGGTCCCTACAATGAGCAGTTCTTC.

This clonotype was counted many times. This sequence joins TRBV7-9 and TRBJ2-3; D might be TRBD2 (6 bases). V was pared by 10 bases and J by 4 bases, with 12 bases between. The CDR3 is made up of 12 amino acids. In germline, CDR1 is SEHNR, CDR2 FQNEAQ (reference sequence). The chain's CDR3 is CATRGTADTQYF. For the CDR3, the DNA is TGTGCCACCCGGGGGACTGCAGATACGCAGTATTTT. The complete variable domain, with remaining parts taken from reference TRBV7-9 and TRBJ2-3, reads DTGVSQNPRHKITKRGQNVTFRCDPISEHNRLYWYRQTLGQGPEFLTYFQNEAQLEKSRLLSDRFSAERPKGSFSTLEIQRTEQGDSAMYLCATRGTADTQYFGPGTRLTVL.

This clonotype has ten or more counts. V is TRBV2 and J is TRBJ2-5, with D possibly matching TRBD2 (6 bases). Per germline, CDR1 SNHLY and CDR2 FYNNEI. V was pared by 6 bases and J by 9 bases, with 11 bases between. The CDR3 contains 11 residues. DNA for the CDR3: TGTGCCAGCAGGGGAGGACTACCCCAGTACTTC. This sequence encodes CASRGGLPQYF.

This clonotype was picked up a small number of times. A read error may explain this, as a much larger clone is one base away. CDR3 DNA sequence: TGTGCCAGCGGCGAACACACTGAAGCTTTCTTT. It encodes CASGEHTEAFF. This chain joins TRBV7-9 and TRBJ1-1, with unresolved D. In germline, CDR1 is SEHNR, CDR2 FQNEAQ (reference sequence). The CDR3 runs to 11 residues. Trimming removed 8 bases from V and 3 bases from J, with 7 bases in between.

CDR3 protein: CASSPGPWGYNSPLHF. CDR3 bases: TGTGCCAGCAGCCCGGGGCCGTGGGGCTATAATTCACCCCTCCACTTT. The chain employs TRBV7-2 and TRBJ1-6; the D gene is possibly TRBD1 (5 bases). This CDR3 is 16 amino acids long. Germline CDR1 and CDR2: SGHTA and FQGNSA. Trimming removed 5 bases at V and 3 bases at J, with 14 bases between.

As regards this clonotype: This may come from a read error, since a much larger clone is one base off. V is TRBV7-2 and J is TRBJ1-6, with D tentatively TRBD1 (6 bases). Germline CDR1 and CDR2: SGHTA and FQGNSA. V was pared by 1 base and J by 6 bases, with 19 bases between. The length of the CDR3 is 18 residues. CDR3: CASSLDSGGSGINSPLHF. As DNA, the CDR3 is TGTGCCAGCAGCTTAGATTCCGGGGGCTCAGGGATTAATTCACCCCTCCACTTT. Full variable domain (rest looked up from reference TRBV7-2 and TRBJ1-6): GAGVSQSPSNKVTEKGKDVELRCDPISGHTALYWYRQSLGQGLEFLIYFQGNSAPDKSGLPSDRFSAERTGGSVSTLTIQRTQQEDSAVYLCASSLDSGGSGINSPLHFGNGTRLTVT.

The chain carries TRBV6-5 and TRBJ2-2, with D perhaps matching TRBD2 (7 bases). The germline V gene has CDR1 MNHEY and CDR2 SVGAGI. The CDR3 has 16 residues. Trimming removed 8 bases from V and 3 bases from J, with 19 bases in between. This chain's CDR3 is CASGPMGRGDTGELFF. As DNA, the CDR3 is TGTGCCAGCGGCCCCATGGGGAGGGGGGACACCGGGGAGCTGTTTTTT.

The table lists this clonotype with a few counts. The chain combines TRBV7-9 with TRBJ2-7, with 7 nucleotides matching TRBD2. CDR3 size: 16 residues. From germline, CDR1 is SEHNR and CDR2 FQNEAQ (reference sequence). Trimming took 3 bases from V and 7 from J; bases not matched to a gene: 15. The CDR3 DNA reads TGTGCCAGCAGCTTGCCGGGGGGTCCCGGGGCACGGGAGCAGTACTTC. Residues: CASSLPGGPGAREQYF.

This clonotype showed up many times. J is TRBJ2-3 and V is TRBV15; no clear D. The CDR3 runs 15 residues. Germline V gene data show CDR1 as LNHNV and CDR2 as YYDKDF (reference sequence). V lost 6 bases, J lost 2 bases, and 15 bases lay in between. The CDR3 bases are TGTGCCACCAGTCGAGGCCCGTCCCCCACAGATACGCAGTATTTT. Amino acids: CATSRGPSPTDTQYF.

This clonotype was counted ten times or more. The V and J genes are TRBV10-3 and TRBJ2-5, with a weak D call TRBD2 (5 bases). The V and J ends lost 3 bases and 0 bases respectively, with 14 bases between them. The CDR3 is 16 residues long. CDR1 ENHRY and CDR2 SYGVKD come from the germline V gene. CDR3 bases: TGTGCCATCAGTGATCCGGACTCCACGTACCAAGAGACCCAGTACTTC. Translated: CAISDPDSTYQETQYF.

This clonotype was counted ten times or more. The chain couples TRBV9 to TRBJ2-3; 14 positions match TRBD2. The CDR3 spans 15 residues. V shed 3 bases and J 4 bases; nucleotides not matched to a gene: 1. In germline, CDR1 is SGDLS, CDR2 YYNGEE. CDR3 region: CASSGLAGGADTQYF. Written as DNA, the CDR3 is TGTGCCAGCAGCGGACTAGCGGGAGGGGCAGATACGCAGTATTTT.

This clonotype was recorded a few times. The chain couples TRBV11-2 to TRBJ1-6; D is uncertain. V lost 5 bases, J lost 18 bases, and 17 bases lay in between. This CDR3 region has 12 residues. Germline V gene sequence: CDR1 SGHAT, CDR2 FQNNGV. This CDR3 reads CASSPDGIRTHF. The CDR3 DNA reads TGTGCCAGCAGCCCGGACGGGATCCGAACCCACTTT.

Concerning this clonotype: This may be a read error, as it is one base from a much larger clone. This CDR3 reads CASSEYDRGYEQCF. The CDR3, as DNA: TGTGCCAGCAGTGAATACGACAGAGGGTACGAGCAGTGCTTC. This chain joins TRBV25-1 and TRBJ2-7; perhaps D is TRBD1 or TRBD2 (5 bases each). Germline CDR1 and CDR2: MGHDK and SYGVNS. This CDR3 is built from 14 residues.

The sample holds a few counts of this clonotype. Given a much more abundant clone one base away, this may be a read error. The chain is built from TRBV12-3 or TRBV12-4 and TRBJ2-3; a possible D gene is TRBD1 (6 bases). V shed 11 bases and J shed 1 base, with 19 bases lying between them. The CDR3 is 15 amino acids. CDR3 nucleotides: TGTGCCGGCACCCCAGGGGCCCCCGGCACAGATACGCAGTATTTT. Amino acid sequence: CAGTPGAPGTDTQYF.

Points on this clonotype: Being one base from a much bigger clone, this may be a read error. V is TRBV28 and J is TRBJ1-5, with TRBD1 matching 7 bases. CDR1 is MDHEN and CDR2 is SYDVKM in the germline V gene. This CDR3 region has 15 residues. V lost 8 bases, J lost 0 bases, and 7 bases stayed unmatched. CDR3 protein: CASGPTGLSNQPQHF. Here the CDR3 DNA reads TGTGCCAGCGGGCCGACAGGGCTTAGCAATCAGCCCCAGCATTTT.

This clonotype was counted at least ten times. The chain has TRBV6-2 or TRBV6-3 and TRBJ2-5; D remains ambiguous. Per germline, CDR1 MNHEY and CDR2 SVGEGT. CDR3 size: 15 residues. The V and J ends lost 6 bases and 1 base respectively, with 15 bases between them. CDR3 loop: CASSFLDTFQETQYF. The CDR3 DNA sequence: TGTGCCAGCAGCTTTCTCGACACCTTCCAAGAGACCCAGTACTTC.

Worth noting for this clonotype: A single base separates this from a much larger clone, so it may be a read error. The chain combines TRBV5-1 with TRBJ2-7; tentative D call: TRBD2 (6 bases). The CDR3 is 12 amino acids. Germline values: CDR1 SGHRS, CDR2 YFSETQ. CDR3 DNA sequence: TGCGCCAGCAGCGAGGACTACTACGGGCAGTACTTC. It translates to CASSEDYYGQYF. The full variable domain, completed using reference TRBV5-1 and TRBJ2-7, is KAGVTQTPRYLIKTRGQQVTLSCSPISGHRSVSWYQQTPGQGLQFLFEYFSETQRNKGNFPGRFSGRQFSNSRSEMNVSTLELGDSALYLCASSEDYYGQYFGPGTRLTVT.

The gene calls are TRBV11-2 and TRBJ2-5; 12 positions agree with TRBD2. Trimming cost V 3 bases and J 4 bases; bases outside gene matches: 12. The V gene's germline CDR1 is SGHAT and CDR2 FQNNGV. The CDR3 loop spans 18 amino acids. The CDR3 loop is CASSFDPGLAGSPETQYF. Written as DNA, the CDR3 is TGTGCCAGCAGCTTTGATCCAGGACTAGCGGGGAGCCCAGAGACCCAGTACTTC.

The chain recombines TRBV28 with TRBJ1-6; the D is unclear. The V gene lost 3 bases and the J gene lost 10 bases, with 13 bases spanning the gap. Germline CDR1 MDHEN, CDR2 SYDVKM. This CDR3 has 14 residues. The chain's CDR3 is CASSFRFGGSPLHF. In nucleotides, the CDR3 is TGTGCCAGCAGTTTTAGGTTTGGAGGATCACCCCTCCACTTT.

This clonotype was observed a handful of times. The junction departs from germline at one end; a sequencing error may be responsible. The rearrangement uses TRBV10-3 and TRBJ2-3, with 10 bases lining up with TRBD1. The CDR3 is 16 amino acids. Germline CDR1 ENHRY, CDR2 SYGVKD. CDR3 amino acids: CATSETTDRGTDTQYF. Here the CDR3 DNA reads TGTGCCACCAGTGAGACTACGGACAGGGGGACAGATACGCAGTATTTT.